Shown below are 20 T cell receptor beta chains from a single sample sequenced in a study of blood T cell repertoires in COVID-19. Sequencing used immunoSEQ multiplex PCR; TCRdb keeps in-frame clones, though not all of them. The data show 190,000 or so clones, around 80% seen once. What was sequenced was peripheral blood. These receptors originate from a man in his forties or fifties with active or convalescent COVID-19.

This chain connects TRBV19 to TRBJ2-7; 8 bases line up with TRBD1. Losses at the gene ends were 5 bases for V and 4 bases for J; bases not matched to a gene: 10. Germline V CDR1 and CDR2: LNHDA, SQIVND (reference sequence). The CDR3 consists of 15 residues. CDR3: CASSPGTGARYEQYF. The CDR3 DNA is TGTGCCAGTAGTCCCGGGACAGGCGCGAGGTACGAGCAGTACTTC. Together with reference TRBV19 and TRBJ2-7, the CDR3 gives the full variable domain: DGGITQSPKYLFRKEGQNVTLSCEQNLNHDAMYWYRQDPGQGLRLIYYSQIVNDFQKGDIAEGYSVSREKKESFPLTVTSAQKNPTAFYLCASSPGTGARYEQYFGPGTRLTVT.

Comments on this clone: A junction boundary mismatches the germline segment, possibly from a read error. The chain uses TRBV6-5 and TRBJ2-7, with TRBD2 as a possible D gene (6 bases). The germline CDR1 and CDR2 sequences are MNHEY and SVGAGI. The CDR3 totals 15 residues. DNA for the CDR3: TGTGTCAGCAGCCCCTATCCAGCGGGTCGGTACGAGCAGTACTTC. Its protein is CVSSPYPAGRYEQYF.

This clone is a singleton in its sample. The chain employs TRBV7-9 and TRBJ1-2; 8 positions match TRBD1. The trim removed 5 bases at V and 3 bases at J, leaving 2 bases unmatched. The CDR3 is made up of 13 amino acids. Germline V lookup: CDR1 SEHNR, CDR2 FQNEAQ (reference sequence). CDR3 sequence reads: CASSQTGDYGYTF. The CDR3 DNA follows: TGTGCCAGCAGCCAGACAGGGGACTATGGCTACACCTTC.

This clone turned up a few times. This sequence joins TRBV6-2 or TRBV6-3 and TRBJ2-7; 7 nucleotides agree with TRBD1. The CDR3 has 13 residues. Trimming removed 6 bases from V and 4 bases from J; junction bases left unmatched: 6. Germline V lookup: CDR1 MNHEY, CDR2 SVGEGT. In DNA, the CDR3 is TGTGCCAGCAGCGATATACAGGGGTACGAGCAGTACTTC. Its translation is CASSDIQGYEQYF.

The rearrangement joins TRBV27 to TRBJ1-1, with D possibly TRBD1 on 5 matching bases. Trimming took 7 bases from V and 5 from J, leaving 11 bases between them. The CDR3 totals 12 residues. Germline values: CDR1 MNHEY, CDR2 SMNVEV (reference sequence). The CDR3 region is CASIRGETEAFF. In DNA, the CDR3 is TGTGCCAGCATCCGGGGGGAGACTGAAGCTTTCTTT.

The rearrangement links TRBV18 to TRBJ1-2, with D possibly being TRBD1 (6 bases). Trimming left V 6 bases short and J 4 bases short, with 6 bases between. Germline-derived CDR1 and CDR2 are KGHSH and LQKENI. The length of the CDR3 is 11 residues. CDR3 nucleotide sequence: TGTGCCAGCTCGGACAGCTATGGCTACACCTTC. Its protein product is CASSDSYGYTF. Together with reference TRBV18 and TRBJ1-2, the CDR3 gives the full variable domain: NAGVMQNPRHLVRRRGQEARLRCSPMKGHSHVYWYRQLPEEGLKFMVYLQKENIIDESGMPKERFSAEFPKEGPSILRIQQVVRGDSAAYFCASSDSYGYTFGSGTRLTVV.

This sequence joins TRBV5-6 and TRBJ2-3, with 10 positions matching TRBD1. V trimming: 4 bases; J trimming: 5 bases; junction bases outside the gene matches: 10. The CDR3 extends over 16 amino acids. CDR1 SGHDT and CDR2 YYEEEE come from the germline V gene. CDR3 region: CASSTPDRGLGDTQYF. CDR3 coding DNA: TGTGCCAGCAGCACCCCGGACAGGGGGTTAGGAGATACGCAGTATTTT.

In this sample, this clone turned up once. The chain couples TRBV6-6 to TRBJ2-7, with 9 bases lining up with TRBD2. The CDR3 consists of 14 residues. Germline V gene data show CDR1 as MNHNY and CDR2 as SVGAGI (reference sequence). The junction had 8 bases not matched to a gene; V was cut back by 7 bases and J by 4 bases. The CDR3 region has the DNA TGTGCCAGCACTATAGCGGGAGACGGGTACGAGCAGTACTTC. Amino acid sequence: CASTIAGDGYEQYF.

The chain uses TRBV27 and TRBJ2-2; a possible D gene is TRBD1 (6 bases). The CDR3 length is 14 residues. Trimming left V 5 bases short and J 6 bases short, with 13 bases between. Germline CDR1 and CDR2: MNHEY and SMNVEV (reference sequence). The CDR3 region has the DNA TGTGCCAGCAGTCACCCAGGGGTAGCCGGGGAGCTGTTTTTT. Residues: CASSHPGVAGELFF.

This chain joins TRBV4-1 and TRBJ1-3; possible D gene TRBD1, 5 bases. Germline CDR1 reads MGHRA; CDR2 reads YSYEKL. The V end was cut by 3 bases, the J end by 4 bases, with 16 bases between. The CDR3 totals 16 residues. The CDR3 coding sequence is TGCGCCAGCAGCCAGTATCAGTTTGGGGCAGGAAACACCATATATTTT. Amino acids: CASSQYQFGAGNTIYF.

The CDR3 bases are TGTGCCAGCAGCCTCGGGTTCTATGGCTACACCTTC. Translated: CASSLGFYGYTF. This chain connects TRBV7-2 to TRBJ1-2; D not resolved. The germline V and J ends were trimmed by 5 bases and 4 bases, with 8 bases remaining between them. This CDR3 is built from 12 residues. Germline V gives CDR1 SGHTA, CDR2 FQGNSA.

The chain recombines TRBV30 with TRBJ2-7; 9 bases map to TRBD2. V was pared by 6 bases and J by 1 base, with 7 bases of the junction left unmatched. The CDR3 runs 14 residues. Germline values: CDR1 GTSNPN, CDR2 SVGIG (reference sequence). The DNA of the CDR3 is TGTGCCTGTGGCGTTAGCGGGGGTTCCTACGAGCAGTACTTC. It translates to CACGVSGGSYEQYF. The variable domain in full, with the rest retrieved from reference TRBV30 and TRBJ2-7, is SQTIHQWPATLVQPVGSPLSLECTVEGTSNPNLYWYRQAAGRGLQLLFYSVGIGQISSEVPQNLSASRPQDRQFILSSKKLLLSDSGFYLCACGVSGGSYEQYFGPGTRLTVT.

Here the CDR3 reads CASSQGTSGASSTDTQYF. The CDR3 DNA reads TGTGCCAGCAGCCAGGGGACTAGCGGGGCGTCTAGCACAGATACGCAGTATTTT. The V call is TRBV3-1 (or the pseudogene TRBV3-2), the J call TRBJ2-3, with 13 bases identical to TRBD2. The V and J ends lost 3 bases and 0 bases, in that order; junction bases with no gene match: 6. The CDR3 has 18 amino acids. Germline CDR1 reads LGHDT; CDR2 reads YNNKEL (reference sequence).

This rearrangement joins TRBV7-3 to TRBJ2-2; 7 positions agree with TRBD2. V lost 5 bases, J lost 4 bases, and 4 bases stayed unmatched. Per germline, CDR1 SGHTA and CDR2 FQGTGA. The CDR3 loop spans 14 amino acids. CDR3 in DNA: TGTGCCAGCAGCCCGGGAGGTAGCACCGGGGAGCTGTTTTTT. Protein product: CASSPGGSTGELFF.

To note about this clone: The identical CDR3 is also encoded by other nucleotide sequences in the sample. The V gene is TRBV19, the J gene TRBJ1-5, with 7 bases fitting TRBD1. The V and J ends lost 4 bases and 7 bases, in that order; junction bases with no gene match: 4. The germline V gene encodes CDR1 LNHDA and CDR2 SQIVND (reference sequence). This CDR3 contains 13 residues. The CDR3 DNA is TGTGCCAGTAGTACACAGGGGAACCAGCCCCAGCATTTT. It encodes CASSTQGNQPQHF. The full variable domain, rest sourced from reference TRBV19 and TRBJ1-5, is DGGITQSPKYLFRKEGQNVTLSCEQNLNHDAMYWYRQDPGQGLRLIYYSQIVNDFQKGDIAEGYSVSREKKESFPLTVTSAQKNPTAFYLCASSTQGNQPQHFGDGTRLSIL.

The chain carries TRBV7-2 and TRBJ2-7; D unresolved. The germline V gene has CDR1 SGHTA and CDR2 FQGNSA. The V gene lost 11 bases and the J gene lost 3 bases, with 17 bases spanning the gap. The CDR3 has 13 amino acids. DNA of the CDR3: TGTGCCGGCTCCGTTGGTCATCGCTACGAGCAGTACTTC. Its translation is CAGSVGHRYEQYF.

The chain recombines TRBV13 with TRBJ2-6; 8 bases line up with TRBD1. The CDR3 contains 15 residues. Germline CDR1 reads PRHDT; CDR2 reads FYEKMQ (reference sequence). V lost 4 bases to trimming and J lost 4 bases; unmatched junction nucleotides: 3. The CDR3 DNA reads TGTGCCAGCAGCTCCAGGGGGCTCGGGGCCAACGTCCTGACTTTC. Its protein product is CASSSRGLGANVLTF.

The V and J genes are TRBV7-2 and TRBJ2-7; perhaps TRBD2 as D (7 bases). Germline V gene data show CDR1 as SGHTA and CDR2 as FQGNSA. CDR3 length: 15 residues. Trimming left V 3 bases short and J 4 bases short, with 16 bases between. The CDR3 DNA sequence: TGTGCCAGCAGCTTTAGTGGGGGGGCCCAGTACGAGCAGTACTTC. Residues: CASSFSGGAQYEQYF.

V usage is TRBV11-2 and J usage is TRBJ2-2; D gene uncertain. The CDR3 extends over 15 amino acids. The V gene's germline CDR1 is SGHAT and CDR2 FQNNGV. V was trimmed by 2 bases and J by 3 bases, leaving 10 bases between them. The CDR3 DNA reads TGTGCCAGCAGCTTATTCCGCCCGGACACCGGGGAGCTGTTTTTT. This encodes CASSLFRPDTGELFF.

The CDR3 nucleotides are TGCGCCAGCAGCTTTAACTCCGAAGAGACCCAGTACTTC. Translating it yields CASSFNSEETQYF. The chain uses TRBV5-1 and TRBJ2-5; no clear D. Trimming took 2 bases from V and 3 from J, leaving 8 bases between them. The CDR3 is made up of 13 amino acids. Germline values: CDR1 SGHRS, CDR2 YFSETQ.